The sequence of this T cell receptor (beta chain) was determined in a study of blood T cell repertoires in COVID-19. Across the whole study: The samples span acute and convalescent COVID-19 from the United States, Italy and Spain. Sources were T cells, B-cell-depleted T cells, or PBMCs; the material itself was cDNA or gDNA.

Repertoires were generated with immunoSEQ multiplex PCR, while TCRdb's copy carries only in-frame clones and drops some. This repertoire shows about 320,000 clones, just over 85% found once; its top ten account for less than 11%. Residents of over 20 US areas, aged roughly 18 to 90 years, made up the participants. Cohort 3 recovery required two negative PCRs, clearance, or symptom resolution. The ends lost 4 bases at V and 8 bases at J; junction bases unmatched: 9. The germline gives CDR1 LGHDT, CDR2 YNNKEL (reference sequence). The CDR3 sequence is 15 residues long. This clonotype originated in a woman younger than 35 who had recovered from COVID-19. The genes are TRBV3-1 (or the pseudogene TRBV3-2) and TRBJ1-2; 11 nucleotides line up with TRBD1. Sequenced sample: PBMCs or T cells enriched from blood (not recorded which). The CDR3 DNA sequence: TGTGCCAGCAGCCGTCCGGGACAGGGGGGAGCGGGCTACACCTTC. Protein product: CASSRPGQGGAGYTF.